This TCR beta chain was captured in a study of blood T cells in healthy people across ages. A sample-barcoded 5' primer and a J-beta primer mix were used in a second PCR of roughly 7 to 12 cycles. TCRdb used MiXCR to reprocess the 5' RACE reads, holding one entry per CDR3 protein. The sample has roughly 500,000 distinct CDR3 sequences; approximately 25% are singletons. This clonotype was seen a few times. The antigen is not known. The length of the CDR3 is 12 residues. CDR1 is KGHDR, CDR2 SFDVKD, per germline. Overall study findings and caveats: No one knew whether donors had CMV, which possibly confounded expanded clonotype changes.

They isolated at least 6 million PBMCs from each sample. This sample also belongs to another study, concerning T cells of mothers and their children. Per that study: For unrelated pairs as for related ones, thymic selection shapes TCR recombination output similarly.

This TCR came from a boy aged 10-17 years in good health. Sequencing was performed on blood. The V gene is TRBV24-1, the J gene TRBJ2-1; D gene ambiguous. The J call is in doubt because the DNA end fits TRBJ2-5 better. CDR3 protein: CATSEGQETQYF. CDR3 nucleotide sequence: TGTGCCACCAGTGAAGGCCAAGAGACCCAGTACTTC.